Each of the 3 T cell receptor beta chains below was sequenced from the same sample in a study of Ad26.COV2.S vaccination and SARS-CoV-2 variants. Here immunoSEQ multiplex PCR was the method, and the copy in TCRdb shows in-frame clones only, minus some. The sample consists of more than 300,000 clones, approximately 86% of them appearing once. Treatment specified: approximately 18 received Ad26.COV2.S at low or high dose, single or two shots; about 5 received placebo; per-sample allocation not given. The samples date from day 63 after the first vaccine or placebo injection. The source was peripheral blood, collected in a trial of Ad26.COV2.S vaccine versus placebo. The receptors originated from a person between 18 and 60 years old who received the Ad26.COV2.S COVID-19 vaccine or a placebo.

This rearrangement joins TRBV28 to TRBJ2-1; perhaps D is TRBD1 or TRBD2 (6 bases each). The CDR3 has 15 amino acids. Looked up from germline, CDR1 is MDHEN and CDR2 is SYDVKM. Trimming stripped 7 bases from V and 5 bases from J, with 18 bases between. The CDR3 spells CASNAPGGPNNEQFF. CDR3 in DNA: TGTGCCAGCAACGCCCCTGGGGGGCCCAACAATGAGCAGTTCTTC.

The chain combines TRBV27 with TRBJ1-1; D gene ambiguous. Trimming took 4 bases from V and 12 from J, leaving 21 bases between them. CDR3 size: 14 residues. Looked up from germline, CDR1 is MNHEY and CDR2 is SMNVEV (reference sequence). The CDR3 coding sequence is TGTGCCAGCAGTTCCCATACCTCGGGAGTCGAGTCTTTCTTT. It translates to CASSSHTSGVESFF.

This clone was counted only a few times. The rearrangement uses TRBV10-3 and TRBJ2-3; 7 positions match TRBD1. The CDR3 has 15 residues. The trim removed 7 bases at V and 5 bases at J, leaving 12 bases unmatched. Germline CDR1 and CDR2: ENHRY and SYGVKD. The CDR3 here is CAIKRDSPNGDTQYF. CDR3 sequence (DNA): TGTGCCATCAAACGGGACAGCCCCAACGGAGATACGCAGTATTTT.